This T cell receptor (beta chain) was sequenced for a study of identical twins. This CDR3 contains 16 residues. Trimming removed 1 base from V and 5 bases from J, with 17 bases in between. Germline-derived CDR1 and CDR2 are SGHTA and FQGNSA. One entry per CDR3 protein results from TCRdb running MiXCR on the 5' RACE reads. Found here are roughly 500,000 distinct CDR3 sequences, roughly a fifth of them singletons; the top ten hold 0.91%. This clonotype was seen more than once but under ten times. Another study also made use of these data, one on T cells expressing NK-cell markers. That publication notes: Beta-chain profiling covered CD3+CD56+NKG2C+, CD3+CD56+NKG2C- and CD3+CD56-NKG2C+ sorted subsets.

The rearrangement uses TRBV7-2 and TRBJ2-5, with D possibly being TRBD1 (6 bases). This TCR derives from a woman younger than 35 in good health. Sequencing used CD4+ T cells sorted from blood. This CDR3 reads CASSLGITGKGETQYF. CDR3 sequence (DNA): TGTGCCAGCAGCTTAGGAATAACAGGGAAGGGGGAGACCCAGTACTTC.